This TCR beta chain was found in a study of regulatory T cells in long-lasting Graves disease. Study-level results: Accuracy could have been hurt by small sample size. Persistent patients shared more public clonotypes (approximately 2,700) than newly diagnosed patients (approximately 1,000).

Time point denoted: newly diagnosed GD, antithyroid drugs for less than 3 months. Extracted PBMC RNA gave rise to the TCR library. Germline V lookup: CDR1 DFQATT, CDR2 SNEGSKA (reference sequence). V lost 6 bases to trimming and J lost 2 bases, with 21 bases between them. This CDR3 spans 16 amino acids. Turning to this clonotype: What it binds is not known. The conserved closing phenylalanine or tryptophan is absent in this CDR3, likely reflecting a read error.

Arm-PCR with iRepertoire HTBI primers amplified the CDR3 regions for these TCR beta libraries. MiXCR, run by TCRdb on the multiplex PCR reads, gives a single entry per CDR3 protein. The profile shows about 420,000 distinct CDR3 sequences, around 17% of them singletons. The data were also submitted as part of a second study, on T cells in Graves' hyperthyroidism and ophthalmopathy. That publication notes: Uncontrolled infection, other autoimmune disease, pregnancy and lactation each barred patients from inclusion. An initial round of RT-PCR targeting the TCR CDR3 relied on the HTBI primer set.

The specimen comprised peripheral blood mononuclear cells (PBMCs), sampled at new diagnosis, from a patient treated with antithyroid drugs. The V gene is TRBV20-1, the J gene TRBJ2-3; D might be TRBD2 (5 bases). This receptor was taken from a young woman with Graves disease. CDR3 DNA sequence: TGCAGTGCCACCTCCGCGGGTAGCGCAAACACAGATACGCAGTATCTT. Translating gives CSATSAGSANTDTQYL.